What follows are 17 T cell receptor beta chains derived from one specimen sequenced in a study of blood T cell repertoires in COVID-19. The data were produced by immunoSEQ multiplex PCR, yet TCRdb's version contains in-frame clones alone and is incomplete. The data show approximately 300,000 clones, around 87% seen once. The sequencing input was PBMCs or T cells enriched from blood (not recorded which). These receptors came from a woman in her twenties or thirties who had recovered from COVID-19.

The chain has TRBV27 and TRBJ2-7; D perhaps matches TRBD1 (5 bases). V lost 6 bases, J lost 1 base, and 22 bases lay in between. The CDR3 is 17 residues long. The germline gives CDR1 MNHEY, CDR2 SMNVEV (reference sequence). The CDR3 here is CASSNLPGPPRSYEQYF. The CDR3 DNA reads TGTGCCAGCAGCAACCTCCCAGGGCCTCCCCGGTCCTACGAGCAGTACTTC.

This rearrangement joins TRBV6-6 to TRBJ1-1; tentative D call: TRBD1 (6 bases). Trimming removed 1 base at V and 3 bases at J, with 9 bases between. Per germline, CDR1 MNHNY and CDR2 SVGAGI (reference sequence). The CDR3 runs to 14 residues. The CDR3, as DNA: TGTGCCAGCAGTTACTGGGGGGGCGACACTGAAGCTTTCTTT. This gives the protein CASSYWGGDTEAFF.

The rearrangement joins TRBV5-1 to TRBJ1-3, with D maybe TRBD1 (6 bases). CDR3 length: 18 amino acids. In germline, CDR1 is SGHRS, CDR2 YFSETQ. Deletions cut 0 bases from V and 0 bases from J, with 16 bases between. The CDR3 DNA is TGCGCCAGCAGCTTGGGACAAACCGGGACAAACTCTGGAAACACCATATATTTT. It codes for CASSLGQTGTNSGNTIYF. The variable domain in full, with the rest retrieved from reference TRBV5-1 and TRBJ1-3, is KAGVTQTPRYLIKTRGQQVTLSCSPISGHRSVSWYQQTPGQGLQFLFEYFSETQRNKGNFPGRFSGRQFSNSRSEMNVSTLELGDSALYLCASSLGQTGTNSGNTIYFGEGSWLTVV.

The chain has TRBV19 and TRBJ1-2; D unresolved. Deletions cut 10 bases from V and 2 bases from J, with 14 bases between. Germline CDR1 is LNHDA and CDR2 is SQIVND (reference sequence). CDR3 size: 13 residues. CDR3 DNA: TGTGCCACGTCGCCCGGGATCAACTATGGCTACACCTTC. It is translated as CATSPGINYGYTF. The full variable domain, its missing parts supplied by reference TRBV19 and TRBJ1-2, is DGGITQSPKYLFRKEGQNVTLSCEQNLNHDAMYWYRQDPGQGLRLIYYSQIVNDFQKGDIAEGYSVSREKKESFPLTVTSAQKNPTAFYLCATSPGINYGYTFGSGTRLTVV.

The chain is built from TRBV11-2 and TRBJ1-2; a possible D gene is TRBD1 (6 bases). The CDR3 is 14 residues long. V was cut by 1 base and J by 4 bases, with 10 bases left in between. The germline V gene encodes CDR1 SGHAT and CDR2 FQNNGV. As DNA, the CDR3 is TGTGCCAGCAGCTTAGCCGGACAGATCTATGGCTACACCTTC. It specifies CASSLAGQIYGYTF.

This clone was seen a single time. V gene TRBV7-8 combines with J gene TRBJ1-6; D ambiguous. There are 15 residues in the CDR3. Trimming took off 1 base at V and 7 bases at J, with 11 bases between the two ends. Germline lookup yields CDR1 SGHVS and CDR2 FQNEAQ. CDR3 region: CASSLEGVQNSPLHF. The CDR3 DNA is TGTGCCAGCAGCTTAGAGGGAGTACAAAATTCACCCCTCCACTTT.

This clone was seen more than once but under ten times. The chain employs TRBV28 and TRBJ2-7; 9 nucleotides match TRBD1. CDR3 length equals 16 residues. Germline trimming cut 7 bases from V and 7 bases from J; bases unmatched to any gene: 17. In germline, CDR1 is MDHEN, CDR2 SYDVKM. This chain's CDR3 is CASTHLPGQGIGEQYF. DNA for the CDR3: TGTGCCAGCACCCACTTACCGGGACAGGGTATCGGGGAGCAGTACTTC.

This chain uses TRBV27 with TRBJ2-3, with a possible D match to TRBD1 (5 bases). The CDR3 consists of 15 residues. Germline values: CDR1 MNHEY, CDR2 SMNVEV (reference sequence). Deletions cut 3 bases from V and 2 bases from J, with 12 bases between. The CDR3 sequence is CASSLDQGPTDTQYF. CDR3 DNA: TGTGCCAGCAGTTTGGACCAGGGCCCCACAGATACGCAGTATTTT.

The gene calls are TRBV28 and TRBJ1-2, with 7 bases lining up with TRBD1. This CDR3 has 16 amino acids. The germline V gene has CDR1 MDHEN and CDR2 SYDVKM. Germline trimming cut 4 bases from V and 2 bases from J; bases unmatched to any gene: 10. The CDR3 DNA reads as TGTGCCAGCAGTTCCAAAAACAGGGGAGCGAACTATGGCTACACCTTC. The encoded protein is CASSSKNRGANYGYTF.

The rearrangement links TRBV19 to TRBJ1-2, with D hard to call. V was pared by 6 bases and J by 0 bases, with 17 bases between. Per germline, CDR1 LNHDA and CDR2 SQIVND (reference sequence). This CDR3 has 16 residues. In nucleotides, the CDR3 is TGTGCCAGTAGCCCCGAAGGCCGCCTAGCTAACTATGGCTACACCTTC. As protein: CASSPEGRLANYGYTF.

The genes are TRBV7-2 and TRBJ2-7; 9 nucleotides match TRBD2. This CDR3 contains 15 residues. The V gene end was trimmed by 5 bases and the J gene end by 3 bases; junction bases not matched to a gene: 8. The germline gives CDR1 SGHTA, CDR2 FQGNSA. The CDR3 reads CASSGRAGGLYEQYF. The DNA of the CDR3 is TGTGCCAGCAGCGGCCGGGCGGGGGGGCTCTACGAGCAGTACTTC.

On this clone: This sample also contains other DNA sequences that code for the same CDR3. CDR3 sequence: CASSSDRGTEAFF. For the CDR3, the DNA is TGCGCCAGCAGCTCGGACAGGGGGACTGAAGCTTTCTTT. The genes are TRBV5-1 and TRBJ1-1; 10 bases are a match to TRBD1. The germline gives CDR1 SGHRS, CDR2 YFSETQ. The CDR3 length is 13 residues. Trimming removed 3 bases from V and 5 bases from J; junction bases left unmatched: 1.

The J gene is TRBJ1-2, the V gene TRBV9; the match to TRBD1 covers 12 bases. Germline V CDR1 and CDR2: SGDLS, YYNGEE. The CDR3 length is 15 residues. Germline trimming cut 2 bases from V and 5 bases from J; bases unmatched to any gene: 4. CDR3 nucleotides: TGTGCCAGCAGCGTTCCGGGACAGGGGGCATATGGCTACACCTTC. Amino acids: CASSVPGQGAYGYTF.

The CDR3 spells CASSSNLPGQGFTEAFF. The CDR3 nucleotides are TGTGCCAGCAGCTCGAACTTACCGGGACAGGGGTTCACTGAAGCTTTCTTT. V gene TRBV11-2 combines with J gene TRBJ1-1; 10 bases agree with TRBD1. V lost 4 bases to trimming and J lost 4 bases; unmatched junction nucleotides: 12. Germline CDR1 reads SGHAT; CDR2 reads FQNNGV. The CDR3 spans 17 residues.

The chain links TRBV28 to TRBJ1-5, with a tentative D call TRBD1 (5 bases). Germline lookup yields CDR1 MDHEN and CDR2 SYDVKM. Trimming removed 10 bases at V and 0 bases at J, with 13 bases between. This CDR3 contains 14 residues. For the CDR3, the DNA is TGTGCCATCTCTGACGGACATAGCAATCAGCCCCAGCATTTT. This codes for CAISDGHSNQPQHF.

This chain links TRBV7-9 with TRBJ1-4; weak D call: TRBD1 (6 bases). This CDR3 contains 14 residues. With 4 bases removed from V and 7 bases from J, the gap between germline ends came to 13 bases. Germline V gene sequence: CDR1 SEHNR, CDR2 FQNEAQ (reference sequence). The CDR3 reads CASSSQGNGEKLFF. As DNA, the CDR3 is TGTGCCAGCAGCTCACAGGGAAACGGTGAAAAACTGTTTTTT.

This chain uses TRBV12-3 or TRBV12-4 with TRBJ1-1; D not resolved. This CDR3 is 13 amino acids long. Deletions cut 2 bases from V and 4 bases from J, with 8 bases between. CDR3 sequence (DNA): TGTGCCAGCAGTTTAACAGTTCGCACTGAAGCTTTCTTT. Translating it yields CASSLTVRTEAFF.